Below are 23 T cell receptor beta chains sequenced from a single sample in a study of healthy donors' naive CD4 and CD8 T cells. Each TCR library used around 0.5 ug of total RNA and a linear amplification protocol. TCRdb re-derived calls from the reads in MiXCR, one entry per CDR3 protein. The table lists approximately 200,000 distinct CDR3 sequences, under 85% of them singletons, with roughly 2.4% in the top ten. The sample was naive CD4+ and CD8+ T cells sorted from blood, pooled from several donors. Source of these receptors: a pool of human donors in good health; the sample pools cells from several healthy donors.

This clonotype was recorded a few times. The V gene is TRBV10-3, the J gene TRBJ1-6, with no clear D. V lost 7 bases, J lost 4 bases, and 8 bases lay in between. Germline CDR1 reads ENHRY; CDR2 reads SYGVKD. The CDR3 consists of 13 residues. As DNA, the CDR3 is TGTGCCATCACAGGACGGTATAATTCACCCCTCCACTTT. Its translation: CAITGRYNSPLHF.

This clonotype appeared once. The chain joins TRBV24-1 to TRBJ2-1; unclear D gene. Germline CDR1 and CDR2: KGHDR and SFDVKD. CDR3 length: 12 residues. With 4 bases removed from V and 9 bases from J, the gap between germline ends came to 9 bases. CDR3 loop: CATSEALGEQFF. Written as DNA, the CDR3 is TGTGCCACCAGTGAGGCCCTCGGTGAGCAGTTCTTC.

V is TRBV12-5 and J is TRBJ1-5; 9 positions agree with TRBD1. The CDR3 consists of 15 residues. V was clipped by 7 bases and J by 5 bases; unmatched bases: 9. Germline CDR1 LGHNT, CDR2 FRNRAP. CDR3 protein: CASAPDRGWYQPQHF. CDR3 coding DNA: TGTGCTAGTGCCCCGGACAGGGGTTGGTATCAGCCCCAGCATTTT.

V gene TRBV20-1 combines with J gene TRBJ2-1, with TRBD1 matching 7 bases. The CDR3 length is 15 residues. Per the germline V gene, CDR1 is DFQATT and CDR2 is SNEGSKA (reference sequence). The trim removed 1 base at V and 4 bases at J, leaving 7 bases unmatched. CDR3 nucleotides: TGCAGTGCTAGAGTCGAGGGGGCAGCGTACAATGAGCAGTTCTTC. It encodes CSARVEGAAYNEQFF.

CDR3 sequence (DNA): TGTGCCAGCAGTGTCCGGGACAGAGATCAGCCCCAGCATTTT. This translates into CASSVRDRDQPQHF. This chain links TRBV27 with TRBJ1-5; 7 nucleotides line up with TRBD1. CDR1 and CDR2 (germline): MNHEY, SMNVEV (reference sequence). V lost 5 bases to trimming and J lost 5 bases; unmatched junction nucleotides: 6. The CDR3 loop spans 14 amino acids.

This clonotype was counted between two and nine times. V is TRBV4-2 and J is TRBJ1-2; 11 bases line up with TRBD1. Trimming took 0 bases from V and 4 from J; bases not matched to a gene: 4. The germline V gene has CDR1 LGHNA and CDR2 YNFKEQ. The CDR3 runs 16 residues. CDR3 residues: CASSQEGTGGFYGYTF. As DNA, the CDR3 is TGTGCCAGCAGCCAAGAAGGGACAGGGGGTTTCTATGGCTACACCTTC.

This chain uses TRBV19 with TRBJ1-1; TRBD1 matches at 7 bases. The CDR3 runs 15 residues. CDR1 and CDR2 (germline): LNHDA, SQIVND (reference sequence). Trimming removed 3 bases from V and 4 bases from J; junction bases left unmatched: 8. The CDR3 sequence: CASSIPETGSTEAFF. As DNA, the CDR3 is TGTGCCAGTAGTATCCCCGAGACAGGGAGCACTGAAGCTTTCTTT.

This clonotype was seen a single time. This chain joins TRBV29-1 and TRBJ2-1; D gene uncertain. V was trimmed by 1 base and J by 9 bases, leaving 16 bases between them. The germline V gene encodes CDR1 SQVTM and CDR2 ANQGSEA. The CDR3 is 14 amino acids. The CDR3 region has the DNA TGCAGCGTTGAAGTAAGCCGGGTAGCCCGTGAGCAGTTCTTC. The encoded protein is CSVEVSRVAREQFF.

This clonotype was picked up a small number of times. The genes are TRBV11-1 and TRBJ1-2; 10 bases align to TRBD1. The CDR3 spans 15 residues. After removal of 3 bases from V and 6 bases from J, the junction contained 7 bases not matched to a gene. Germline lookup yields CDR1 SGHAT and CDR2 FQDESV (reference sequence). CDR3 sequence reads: CASSFWGQGMDGYTF. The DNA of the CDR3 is TGTGCCAGCAGCTTTTGGGGACAGGGGATGGATGGCTACACCTTC.

CDR3 amino acids: CASSITGRSDGELFF. CDR3 bases: TGTGCCAGTAGTATCACCGGGCGTTCGGACGGGGAGCTGTTTTTT. The chain is built from TRBV19 and TRBJ2-2; D remains unclear. The CDR3 is 15 amino acids. With 3 bases removed from V and 7 bases from J, the gap between germline ends came to 15 bases. CDR1 and CDR2 from the germline V gene are LNHDA and SQIVND (reference sequence).

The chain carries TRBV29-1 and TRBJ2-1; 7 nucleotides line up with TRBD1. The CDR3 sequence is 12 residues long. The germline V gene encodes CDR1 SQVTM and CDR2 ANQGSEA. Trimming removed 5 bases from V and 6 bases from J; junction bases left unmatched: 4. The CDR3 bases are TGCAGCGTTCGGCCAGGGGGCAATGAGCAGTTCTTC. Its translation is CSVRPGGNEQFF.

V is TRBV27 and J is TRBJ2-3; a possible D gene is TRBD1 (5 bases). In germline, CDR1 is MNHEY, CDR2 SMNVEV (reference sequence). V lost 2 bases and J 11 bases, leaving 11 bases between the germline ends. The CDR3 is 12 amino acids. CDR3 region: CASSLPSQGQYF. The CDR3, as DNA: TGTGCCAGCAGTTTACCCAGCCAGGGGCAGTATTTT.

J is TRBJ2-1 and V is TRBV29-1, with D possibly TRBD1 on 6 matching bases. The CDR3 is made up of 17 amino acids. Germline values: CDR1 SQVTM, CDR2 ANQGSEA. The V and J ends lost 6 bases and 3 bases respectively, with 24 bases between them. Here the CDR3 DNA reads TGCAGCGTCTCTACTGTGCAGGGGACGATGTTCTACAATGAGCAGTTCTTC. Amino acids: CSVSTVQGTMFYNEQFF.

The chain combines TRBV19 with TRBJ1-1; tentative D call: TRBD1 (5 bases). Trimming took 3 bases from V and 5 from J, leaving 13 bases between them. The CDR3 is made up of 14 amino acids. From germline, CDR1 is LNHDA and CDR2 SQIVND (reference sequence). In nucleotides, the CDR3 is TGTGCCAGTAGTATTTTTCAGGGATTTACTGAAGCTTTCTTT. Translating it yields CASSIFQGFTEAFF.

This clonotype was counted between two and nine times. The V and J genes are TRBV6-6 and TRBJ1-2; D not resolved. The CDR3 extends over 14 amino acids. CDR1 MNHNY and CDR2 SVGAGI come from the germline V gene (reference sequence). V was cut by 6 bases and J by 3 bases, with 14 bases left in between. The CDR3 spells CASRPETSDYGYTF. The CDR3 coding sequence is TGTGCCAGCAGGCCGGAGACATCTGACTATGGCTACACCTTC.

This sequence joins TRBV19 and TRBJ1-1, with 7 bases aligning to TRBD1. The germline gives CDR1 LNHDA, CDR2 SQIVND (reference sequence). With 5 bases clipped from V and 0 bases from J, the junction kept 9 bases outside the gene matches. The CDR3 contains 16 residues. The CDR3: CASSSEQGRMNTEAFF. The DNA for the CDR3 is TGTGCCAGTAGTTCGGAACAGGGGCGAATGAACACTGAAGCTTTCTTT.

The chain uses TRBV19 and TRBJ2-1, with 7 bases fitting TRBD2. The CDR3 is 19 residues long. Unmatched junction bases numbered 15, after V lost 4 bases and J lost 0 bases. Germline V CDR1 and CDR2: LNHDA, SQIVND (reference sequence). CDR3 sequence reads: CASSRAGGLVPSSYNEQFF. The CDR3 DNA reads TGTGCCAGTAGTAGGGCTGGCGGACTAGTTCCCAGCTCCTACAATGAGCAGTTCTTC.

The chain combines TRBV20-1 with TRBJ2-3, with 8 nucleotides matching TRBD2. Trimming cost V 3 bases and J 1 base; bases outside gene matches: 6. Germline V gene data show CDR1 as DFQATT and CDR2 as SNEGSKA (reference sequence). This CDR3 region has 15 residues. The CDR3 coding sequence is TGCAGTGCTAGCGGGAGGGCAGGAGGCACAGATACGCAGTATTTT. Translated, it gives CSASGRAGGTDTQYF.

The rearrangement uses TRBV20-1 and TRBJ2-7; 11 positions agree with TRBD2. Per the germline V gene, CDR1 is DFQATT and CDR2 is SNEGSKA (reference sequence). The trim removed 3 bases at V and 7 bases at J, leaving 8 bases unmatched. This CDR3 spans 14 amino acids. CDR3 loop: CSASVAGGPGEQYF. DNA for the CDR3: TGCAGTGCTAGTGTAGCGGGAGGGCCGGGGGAGCAGTACTTC.

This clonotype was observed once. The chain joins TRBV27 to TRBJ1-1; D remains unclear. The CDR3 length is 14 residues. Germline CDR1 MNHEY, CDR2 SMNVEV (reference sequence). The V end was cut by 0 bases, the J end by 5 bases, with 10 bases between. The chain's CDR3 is CASSLSMGSTEAFF. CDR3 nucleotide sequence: TGTGCCAGCAGTTTATCCATGGGGTCGACTGAAGCTTTCTTT.

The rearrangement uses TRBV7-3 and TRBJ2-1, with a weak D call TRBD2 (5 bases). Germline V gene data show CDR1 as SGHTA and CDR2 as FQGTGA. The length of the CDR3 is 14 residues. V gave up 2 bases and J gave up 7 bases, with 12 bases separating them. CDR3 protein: CASSLGLPENEQFF. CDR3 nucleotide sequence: TGTGCCAGCAGCTTAGGACTCCCAGAGAATGAGCAGTTCTTC.

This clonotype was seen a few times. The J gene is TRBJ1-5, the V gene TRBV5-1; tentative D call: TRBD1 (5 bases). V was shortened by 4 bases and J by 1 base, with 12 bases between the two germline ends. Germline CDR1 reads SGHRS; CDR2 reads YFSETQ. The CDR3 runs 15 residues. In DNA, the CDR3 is TGCGCCAGCAGCCTTGAGGGGAGAAGCAATCAGCCCCAGCATTTT. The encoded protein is CASSLEGRSNQPQHF.

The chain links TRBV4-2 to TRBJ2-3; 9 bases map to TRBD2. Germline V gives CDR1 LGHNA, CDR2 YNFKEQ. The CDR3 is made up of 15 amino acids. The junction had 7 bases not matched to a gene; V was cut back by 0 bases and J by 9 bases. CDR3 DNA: TGTGCCAGCAGCCAAGACCAGCGGGGGGCAAGAACGCAGTATTTT. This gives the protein CASSQDQRGARTQYF.